Listed below are T cell receptor beta chains from one sample, sequenced in a study of T cell responses to AZD1222 COVID-19 vaccine. Clones were read by immunoSEQ multiplex PCR, and TCRdb kept only the in-frame ones, dropping some. The table records roughly 250,000 clones, more than 80% of them present only once. The sequenced sample was peripheral blood, obtained on day 0 of AZD1222 vaccination. The source is an adult in good health. The CDR3 runs from the conserved cysteine through the conserved F or W. A D gene is named only where the DNA matches it firmly. Expanded clones are given a class, and other clones once, few, many or no size at all.

NA TRBJ1-3 NA TRBV3-1/TRBV3-2 TGTGCCAGCAGATCACAGAGCCTTTCTGGAAACACCATATATTTT CASRSQSLSGNTIYF
NA TRBJ2-3 NA TRBV24-1 TGTGCCACCAGTGGTGGACCAAAGAGTGCGGATACGCAGTATTTT CATSGGPKSADTQYF
TRBD1 TRBJ2-7 NA TRBV9 TGTGCCAGCAGCGTAATAACAGGGGACGAGCAGTACTTC CASSVITGDEQYF
NA TRBJ1-5 NA TRBV6-6 TGTGCCAGCAGTTACTCCTCCAATCAGCCCCAGCATTTT CASSYSSNQPQHF
NA TRBJ1-1 NA TRBV7-9 TGTGCCAGCAGCCCTAAGCAGGGCCGGAGTACTGAAGCTTTCTTT CASSPKQGRSTEAFF
NA TRBJ1-1 NA TRBV11-2 TGTGCCAGCAGCTCGCCCCAAACTTTCACTGAAGCTTTCTTT CASSSPQTFTEAFF
NA TRBJ1-1 NA TRBV5-5 TGTGCCAGCAGCTCCGAGACGAGAGGCACTGAAGCTTTCTTT CASSSETRGTEAFF
TRBD2 TRBJ2-1 NA TRBV4-2 TGTGCCAGCAGCCAAGATATGCCTAGCGGACCCACTTCCTACAATGAGCAGTTCTTC CASSQDMPSGPTSYNEQFF
TRBD2 TRBJ2-3 NA TRBV29-1 TGCAGCGTGAAGCGGGGGCCCACAGATACGCAGTATTTT CSVKRGPTDTQYF
NA TRBJ1-1 NA TRBV2 TGTGCCAGCAGTGACTCGACAGCGAAAGCTTTCTTT CASSDSTAKAFF
NA TRBJ1-3 once TRBV30 TGTGCCTGGAATTCTTACGCGGACAGCTCTGGAAACACCATATATTTT CAWNSYADSSGNTIYF
NA TRBJ1-5 NA TRBV27 TGTGCCAGTTCGTCTCTCGCCTATAGCAATCAGCCCCAGCATTTT CASSSLAYSNQPQHF
NA TRBJ1-2 NA TRBV6-5 TGTGCCAGCAGCCAGGGCCGGTTCGGCTACACCTTC CASSQGRFGYTF
TRBD2 TRBJ2-1 NA TRBV28 TGTGCCAGCAGTGCGGGACTAGATTACAATGAGCAGTTCTTC CASSAGLDYNEQFF
NA TRBJ1-4 few TRBV6-5 TGTGCCAGCAGTTCAGGGGATGCGAGTGAAAAACTGTTTTTT CASSSGDASEKLFF
TRBD1 TRBJ2-7 NA TRBV5-1 TGCGCCAGCAGCAGCACCCGACAGGGCCACGAGCAGTACTTC CASSSTRQGHEQYF
TRBD2 TRBJ2-7 few TRBV5-1 TGCGCCAGCAGCCTGACCGGGACTAGCGTGTCGGGGCAGTACTTC CASSLTGTSVSGQYF
TRBD1 TRBJ2-7 NA TRBV10-3 TGTGCCATGGCCTGGGACAGGGGTTCAGGCGAGCAGTACTTC CAMAWDRGSGEQYF
TRBD1 TRBJ2-7 NA TRBV7-2 TGTGCCAGCAGTGGGGACAGGGGCTACGAGCAGTACTTC CASSGDRGYEQYF
NA TRBJ1-6 once TRBV5-8 TGTGCCAGCACCCCTGGACCGACGTTTAATAATTCACCCCTCCACTTT CASTPGPTFNNSPLHF
NA TRBJ2-7 NA TRBV5-1 TGCGCCAGCAGCCTCCAGACTAGGTCCTACGAGCAGTACTTC CASSLQTRSYEQYF
NA TRBJ2-3 NA TRBV19 TGTGCCAGTAGTATCGGGCAGGGCACAGATACGCAGTATTTT CASSIGQGTDTQYF
TRBD1 TRBJ1-5 NA TRBV2 TGTGCCAGCAGTCCGGACAGGGGTAATCAGCCCCAGCATTTT CASSPDRGNQPQHF
NA TRBJ2-7 NA TRBV28 TGTGCCAGCAGCCCCCCCTCGGGAGTCGAGCAGTACTTC CASSPPSGVEQYF
NA TRBJ1-1 NA TRBV24-1 TGTGCCACCCCGGGGGACATGAACACTGAAGCTTTCTTT CATPGDMNTEAFF
NA TRBJ1-3 NA TRBV27 TGTGCCAGCAGTTTATCGGGAGGTCTTGGAAACACCATATATTTT CASSLSGGLGNTIYF
NA TRBJ2-7 NA TRBV12-5 TGTGCTAGTCCCCCTTCCCAGTTGCAGGAGCAGTACTTC CASPPSQLQEQYF